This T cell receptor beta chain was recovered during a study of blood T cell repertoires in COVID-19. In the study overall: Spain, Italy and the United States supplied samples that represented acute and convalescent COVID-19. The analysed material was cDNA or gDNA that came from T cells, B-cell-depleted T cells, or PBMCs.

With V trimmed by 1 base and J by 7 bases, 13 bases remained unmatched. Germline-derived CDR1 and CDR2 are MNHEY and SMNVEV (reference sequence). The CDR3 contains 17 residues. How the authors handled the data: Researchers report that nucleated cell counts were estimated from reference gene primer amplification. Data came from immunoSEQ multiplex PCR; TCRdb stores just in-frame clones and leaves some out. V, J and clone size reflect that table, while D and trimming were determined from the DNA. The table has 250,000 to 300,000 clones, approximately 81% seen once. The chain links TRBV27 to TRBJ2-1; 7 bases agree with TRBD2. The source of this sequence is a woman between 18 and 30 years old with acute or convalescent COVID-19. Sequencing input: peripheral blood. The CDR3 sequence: CASSLFPSRTRKNEQFF. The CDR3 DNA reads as TGTGCCAGCAGTTTATTCCCAAGCCGGACTAGGAAGAATGAGCAGTTCTTC.